The 9 T cell receptor beta chains presented below share a single source sample, sequenced in a study of a mutant IDH1 vaccine in newly diagnosed glioma. These receptors have no identified antigens. Method: immunoSEQ multiplex PCR; TCRdb's copy keeps in-frame clones and lacks some. The sample records under 150,000 clones, 80% being singletons. Regarding time point: week 11, during vaccination. Each dose delivered 300 ug of mutant IDH1 20-mer peptide subcutaneously with imiquimod. The starting material was PBMCs, obtained from a glioma patient whose treatment included an IDH1 peptide vaccine. The receptors originated from a man aged 40-49 years with glioma.

The rearrangement uses TRBV7-8 and TRBJ1-2, with TRBD1 as a possible D gene (5 bases). Germline V CDR1 and CDR2: SGHVS, FQNEAQ. There are 15 residues in the CDR3. Between the trimmed V and J ends, which lost 1 base and 3 bases, there was a span of 12 bases. The CDR3: CASSLGGTGHYGYTF. The CDR3 DNA follows: TGTGCCAGCAGCTTAGGTGGGACCGGCCACTATGGCTACACCTTC.

This clone showed up just a few times. This chain links TRBV16 with TRBJ1-2, with a possible D match to TRBD1 (6 bases). V dropped 6 bases and J dropped 2 bases, with 10 bases sitting between them. This CDR3 is built from 13 residues. CDR1 and CDR2 from the germline V gene are KGHSY and FQNENV. In DNA form, the CDR3 reads TGTGCCAGCAGTGAGGGGGGAAACTATGGCTACACCTTC. It yields the protein CASSEGGNYGYTF. Full variable domain (rest looked up from reference TRBV16 and TRBJ1-2): GEEVAQTPKHLVRGEGQKAKLYCAPIKGHSYVFWYQQVLKNEFKFLISFQNENVFDETGMPKERFSAKCLPNSPCSLEIQATKLEDSAVYFCASSEGGNYGYTFGSGTRLTVV.

This sequence joins TRBV19 and TRBJ2-2; 15 bases map to TRBD2. V lost 6 bases, J lost 5 bases, and 10 bases stayed unmatched. The CDR3 consists of 18 residues. From germline, CDR1 is LNHDA and CDR2 SQIVND (reference sequence). The CDR3 protein is CASSPGLAGGPWTGELFF. The CDR3 bases are TGTGCCAGTAGCCCAGGACTAGCGGGAGGGCCATGGACCGGGGAGCTGTTTTTT.

The genes are TRBV5-1 and TRBJ1-1; 11 bases map to TRBD1. The CDR3 totals 17 residues. Germline V lookup: CDR1 SGHRS, CDR2 YFSETQ. V gave up 4 bases and J gave up 0 bases; unmatched junction bases: 8. CDR3 sequence reads: CASSAGTGGTMNTEAFF. CDR3 DNA: TGCGCCAGCAGCGCGGGGACAGGGGGGACGATGAACACTGAAGCTTTCTTT.

V gene TRBV27 combines with J gene TRBJ2-2, with a weak D call TRBD1 (7 bases). V was shortened by 6 bases and J by 4 bases, with 18 bases between the two germline ends. Germline V lookup: CDR1 MNHEY, CDR2 SMNVEV (reference sequence). CDR3 size: 16 residues. CDR3 loop: CASRQAQGGGTGELFF. The CDR3 coding sequence is TGTGCCAGCAGGCAAGCCCAGGGGGGCGGCACCGGGGAGCTGTTTTTT.

The table lists this clone with a few counts. The J gene is TRBJ1-1, the V gene TRBV29-1; D is unresolved. In germline, CDR1 is SQVTM, CDR2 ANQGSEA. CDR3 size: 12 residues. V shed 6 bases and J shed 5 bases, with 13 bases lying between them. Written as DNA, the CDR3 is TGCAGCGTGCTGTGGTTAGAGACTGAAGCTTTCTTT. Amino acids: CSVLWLETEAFF.

V usage is TRBV15 and J usage is TRBJ2-1, with TRBD2 matching 9 bases. CDR1 LNHNV and CDR2 YYDKDF come from the germline V gene (reference sequence). Trimming cost V 3 bases and J 1 base; bases outside gene matches: 4. The CDR3 consists of 16 residues. The CDR3 DNA sequence: TGTGCCACCAGCAGGGGACTAGCAATTTCCTACAATGAGCAGTTCTTC. It codes for CATSRGLAISYNEQFF.

The chain links TRBV19 to TRBJ1-2; 7 bases are shared with TRBD1. CDR3 length: 13 residues. In germline, CDR1 is LNHDA, CDR2 SQIVND (reference sequence). J was trimmed by 6 bases and V by 5 bases; bases with no gene match: 6. The DNA of the CDR3 is TGTGCCAGTAGTGCGTTACAGGGGCATGGCTACACCTTC. It is translated as CASSALQGHGYTF. Based on the CDR3 plus reference TRBV19 and TRBJ1-2, the full variable domain is DGGITQSPKYLFRKEGQNVTLSCEQNLNHDAMYWYRQDPGQGLRLIYYSQIVNDFQKGDIAEGYSVSREKKESFPLTVTSAQKNPTAFYLCASSALQGHGYTFGSGTRLTVV.

The chain employs TRBV9 and TRBJ2-5; TRBD2 might be the D (6 bases). Per the germline V gene, CDR1 is SGDLS and CDR2 is YYNGEE. V lost 4 bases to trimming and J lost 5 bases, with 18 bases between them. The CDR3 totals 15 residues. CDR3 DNA: TGTGCCAGCAGCCCCGGAGGGGCCCAGTTCGAGACCCAGTACTTC. Its translation is CASSPGGAQFETQYF.